This record concerns one T cell receptor (beta chain) sequence. Germline loops: CDR1 SEHNR, CDR2 FQNEAQ (reference sequence). The CDR3 covers 16 residues. Trimming cost V 1 base and J 4 bases, with 16 bases left between them. This specimen belongs to a study of blood T cell repertoires in COVID-19. Sequencing was performed with immunoSEQ multiplex PCR; in TCRdb, only in-frame clones are kept and a portion is missing. The sample yields about 78,000 clones, around nine tenths seen once. The sequence came from a man in his forties or fifties with active or convalescent COVID-19. The rearrangement uses TRBV7-9 and TRBJ1-1, with D hard to call. The specimen sequenced was peripheral blood. The CDR3, as DNA: TGTGCCAGCAGCTTAGGCGGAGGGTCGGGGAGCACTGAAGCTTTCTTT. It yields the protein CASSLGGGSGSTEAFF. The whole variable domain, filled in from reference TRBV7-9 and TRBJ1-1, reads DTGVSQNPRHKITKRGQNVTFRCDPISEHNRLYWYRQTLGQGPEFLTYFQNEAQLEKSRLLSDRFSAERPKGSFSTLEIQRTEQGDSAMYLCASSLGGGSGSTEAFFGQGTRLTVV.